The 11 T cell receptor beta chains listed next were all sequenced from one sample in a study of CD8+ T cells in alopecia areata. TCR sequencing used cDNA made by reverse transcription of extracted RNA. The table came from immunoSEQ multiplex PCR; TCRdb's copy has only in-frame clones and leaves some out. The profile shows 100,000 to 130,000 clones, roughly 59% of them singletons. Input material: CD8+ T cells sorted from blood. Receptors originate from a human donor in good health.

The V and J genes are TRBV27 and TRBJ1-5, with D possibly TRBD1 on 5 matching bases. Trimming pared 4 bases from V and 0 bases from J, leaving 16 bases between. The CDR3 covers 17 residues. Germline CDR1 is MNHEY and CDR2 is SMNVEV (reference sequence). Written as DNA, the CDR3 is TGTGCCAGCAGTTCCCTTTTTGGGGGGAGTAGCAATCAGCCCCAGCATTTT. It specifies CASSSLFGGSSNQPQHF.

This clone appeared a few times. V usage is TRBV7-8 and J usage is TRBJ2-7; TRBD1 or TRBD2 may be the D gene (6 bases each). The CDR3 runs 15 residues. Trimming removed 6 bases from V and 3 bases from J, with 18 bases in between. Germline values: CDR1 SGHVS, CDR2 FQNEAQ. CDR3 sequence: CASSSVGGGSYEQYF. Written as DNA, the CDR3 is TGTGCCAGCAGTTCAGTGGGGGGCGGTAGCTACGAGCAGTACTTC.

In its sample, this clone was seen once. The DNA for the CDR3 is TGCGCCAGCAGCCAAGATTGGAGCGGGGGGGCGTTTGGAAACATTCAGTACTTC. Encoded protein: CASSQDWSGGAFGNIQYF. The rearrangement uses TRBV4-3 and TRBJ2-4, with TRBD2 matching over 10 bases. This CDR3 comprises 18 residues. The J segment lost 6 bases and the V segment lost 0 bases, leaving 11 bases of the junction unmatched. The germline V gene encodes CDR1 LGHNA and CDR2 YSLEER.

There are a few counts of this clone. The chain's CDR3 is CATSPGLGAGELFF. The CDR3 DNA is TGTGCCACCTCCCCGGGTCTGGGGGCCGGGGAGCTGTTTTTT. The chain recombines TRBV2 with TRBJ2-2; the D gene could be TRBD1 or TRBD2 (5 bases each). The CDR3 is made up of 14 amino acids. CDR1 SNHLY and CDR2 FYNNEI come from the germline V gene. V lost 10 bases and J lost 6, with 18 bases in between.

The chain carries TRBV4-1 and TRBJ1-2; D not resolved. Trimming took 1 base from V and 0 from J, leaving 9 bases between them. The CDR3 is 15 amino acids. Germline V gives CDR1 MGHRA, CDR2 YSYEKL. The CDR3 here is CASSQGPVSNYGYTF. The CDR3 DNA reads TGCGCCAGCAGCCAAGGTCCCGTCTCTAACTATGGCTACACCTTC.

This clone was found once. The chain recombines TRBV18 with TRBJ1-5; D is uncertain. Looked up from germline, CDR1 is KGHSH and CDR2 is LQKENI. V lost 3 bases and J 3 bases, leaving 9 bases between the germline ends. This CDR3 has 14 amino acids. CDR3 loop: CASSPPGNNQPQHF. In nucleotides, the CDR3 is TGTGCCAGCTCACCTCCCGGGAACAATCAGCCCCAGCATTTT.

The V call is TRBV5-1, the J call TRBJ1-1; D remains ambiguous. Trimming took off 0 bases at V and 3 bases at J, with 18 bases between the two ends. Germline V gene data show CDR1 as SGHRS and CDR2 as YFSETQ. This CDR3 spans 17 amino acids. CDR3 DNA: TGCGCCAGCAGCTTGGCTTGGGCCCCTGGGTGGGACACTGAAGCTTTCTTT. Amino acids: CASSLAWAPGWDTEAFF.

This clone came up once. V gene TRBV29-1 combines with J gene TRBJ2-7; 10 positions agree with TRBD1. This CDR3 has 15 amino acids. Trimming cost V 2 bases and J 4 bases; bases outside gene matches: 8. Per germline, CDR1 SQVTM and CDR2 ANQGSEA. This CDR3 is CSVELPGTGVYEQYF. The CDR3 DNA is TGCAGCGTTGAACTCCCCGGGACAGGGGTGTACGAGCAGTACTTC.

The sample holds many counts of this clone. This chain connects TRBV2 to TRBJ1-4; 7 nucleotides align to TRBD1. Germline assignment: CDR1 SNHLY and CDR2 FYNNEI. This CDR3 has 15 residues. Trimming took 4 bases from V and 7 from J; bases not matched to a gene: 9. The CDR3 protein is CASSGETGTGEKLFF. The CDR3 nucleotides read TGTGCCAGCAGTGGAGAGACAGGGACCGGTGAAAAACTGTTTTTT.

This clone was observed a few times. The chain has TRBV29-1 and TRBJ2-1; 7 nucleotides line up with TRBD2. V lost 7 bases to trimming and J lost 4 bases; unmatched junction nucleotides: 13. CDR1 and CDR2 (germline): SQVTM, ANQGSEA. This CDR3 contains 15 residues. CDR3 in amino acids: CSASGWEGTYNEQFF. In nucleotides, the CDR3 is TGCAGCGCCTCAGGGTGGGAGGGGACGTACAATGAGCAGTTCTTC.

The chain carries TRBV2 and TRBJ1-2; possible D gene TRBD1, 6 bases. This CDR3 region has 15 residues. Trimming removed 6 bases at V and 5 bases at J, with 19 bases between. Germline CDR1 and CDR2: SNHLY and FYNNEI. This CDR3 reads CASRPGPSGAYGYTF. DNA for the CDR3: TGTGCCAGCAGACCGGGACCTTCGGGGGCTTATGGCTACACCTTC.